This TCR beta chain comes out of a study of blood T cell repertoires in COVID-19. Study background: PBMCs, B-cell-depleted T cells, or T cells were the source of the cDNA or gDNA that made up the material.

In the study's own analysis: Scientists estimated how many nucleated cells there were by amplifying reference gene primers. Assay used: immunoSEQ multiplex PCR; TCRdb lists only in-frame clones, some missing. Clone size and the V and J calls come from that table; the DNA yielded D and trimming. This table has about 110,000 clones, approximately 80% appearing once. Seattle cases were enrolled at active infection and followed longitudinally. The germline gives CDR1 SGHKS, CDR2 YYEKEE (reference sequence). The CDR3 is 14 amino acids. J gave up 7 bases and V 0 bases, and 3 bases lay outside the gene matches.

This chain links TRBV5-5 with TRBJ1-4, with 7 bases aligning to TRBD1. Material for sequencing was peripheral blood. The receptor was derived from a man of 80 years or more with COVID-19, enrolled during active disease. The DNA for the CDR3 is TGTGCCAGCAGCTTGGGACAGGGAATTGAAAAACTGTTTTTT. Its protein product is CASSLGQGIEKLFF.